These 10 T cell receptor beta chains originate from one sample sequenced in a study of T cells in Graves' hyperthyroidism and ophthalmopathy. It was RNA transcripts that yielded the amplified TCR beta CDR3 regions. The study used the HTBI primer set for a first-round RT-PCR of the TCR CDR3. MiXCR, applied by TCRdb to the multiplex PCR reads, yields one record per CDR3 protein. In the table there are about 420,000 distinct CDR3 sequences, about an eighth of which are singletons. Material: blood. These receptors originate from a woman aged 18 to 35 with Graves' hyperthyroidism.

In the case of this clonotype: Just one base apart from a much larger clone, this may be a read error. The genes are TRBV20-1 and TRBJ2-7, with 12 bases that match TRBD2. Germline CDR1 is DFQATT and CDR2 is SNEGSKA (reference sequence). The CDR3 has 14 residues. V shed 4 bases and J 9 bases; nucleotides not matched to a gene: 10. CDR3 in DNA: TGCAGTGCTACCCCGGCTAGCGGGAGGGGAGGGCAGTACTTC. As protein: CSATPASGRGGQYF.

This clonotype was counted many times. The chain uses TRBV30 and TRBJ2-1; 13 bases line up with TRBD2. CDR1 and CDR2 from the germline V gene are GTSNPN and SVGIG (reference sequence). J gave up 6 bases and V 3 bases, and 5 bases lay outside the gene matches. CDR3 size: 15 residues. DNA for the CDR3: TGTGCCTGGAGCGCACTAGCGGGAGGGCTCAATGAGCAGTTCTTC. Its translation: CAWSALAGGLNEQFF. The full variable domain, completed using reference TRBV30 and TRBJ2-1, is SQTIHQWPATLVQPVGSPLSLECTVEGTSNPNLYWYRQAAGRGLQLLFYSVGIGQISSEVPQNLSASRPQDRQFILSSKKLLLSDSGFYLCAWSALAGGLNEQFFGPGTRLTVL.

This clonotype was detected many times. CDR3 DNA: TGTGCCAGCAGCCCGATCCCGGGCCAGAGAGACGACACAGATACGCAGTATTTT. Residues: CASSPIPGQRDDTDTQYF. The chain links TRBV11-2 to TRBJ2-3; D gene unclear. CDR3 length: 18 amino acids. The V and J ends lost 5 bases and 2 bases respectively, with 23 bases between them. Germline V gene data show CDR1 as SGHAT and CDR2 as FQNNGV.

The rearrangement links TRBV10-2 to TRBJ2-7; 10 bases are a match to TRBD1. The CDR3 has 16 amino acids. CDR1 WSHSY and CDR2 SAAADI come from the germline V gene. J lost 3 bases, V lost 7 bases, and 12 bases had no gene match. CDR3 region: CASTRTGGWGDYEQYF. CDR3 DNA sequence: TGCGCCAGCACCCGGACAGGGGGATGGGGAGACTACGAGCAGTACTTC.

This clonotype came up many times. In DNA, the CDR3 is TGTGCCAGCAGCGGGGCGTCGAGTAGAACTAATGAAAAACTGTTTTTT. Encoded protein: CASSGASSRTNEKLFF. The chain joins TRBV7-2 to TRBJ1-4; possible D gene TRBD1, 5 bases. Deletions cut 5 bases from V and 1 base from J, with 14 bases between. The CDR3 totals 16 residues. Germline CDR1 SGHTA, CDR2 FQGNSA.

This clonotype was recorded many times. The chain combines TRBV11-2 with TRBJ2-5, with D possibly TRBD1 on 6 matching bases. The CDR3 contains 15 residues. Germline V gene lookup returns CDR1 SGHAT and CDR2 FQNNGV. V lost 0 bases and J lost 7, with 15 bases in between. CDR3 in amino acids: CASSLDLSGAGTQYF. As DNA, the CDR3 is TGTGCCAGCAGCTTAGATCTATCAGGGGCTGGGACCCAGTACTTC. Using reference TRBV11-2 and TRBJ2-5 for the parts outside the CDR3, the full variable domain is EAGVAQSPRYKIIEKRQSVAFWCNPISGHATLYWYQQILGQGPKLLIQFQNNGVVDDSQLPKDRFSAERLKGVDSTLKIQPAKLEDSAVYLCASSLDLSGAGTQYFGPGTRLLVL.

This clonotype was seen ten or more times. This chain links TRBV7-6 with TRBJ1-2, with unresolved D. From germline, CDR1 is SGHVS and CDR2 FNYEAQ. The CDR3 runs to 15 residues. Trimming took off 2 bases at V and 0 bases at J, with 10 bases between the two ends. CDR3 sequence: CASSLYTAANYGYTF. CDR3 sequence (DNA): TGTGCCAGCAGCTTATACACCGCTGCTAACTATGGCTACACCTTC.

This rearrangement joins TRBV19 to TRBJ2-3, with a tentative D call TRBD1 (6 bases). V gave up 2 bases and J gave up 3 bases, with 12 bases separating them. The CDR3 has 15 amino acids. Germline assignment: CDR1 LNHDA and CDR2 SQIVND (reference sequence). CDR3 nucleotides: TGTGCCAGTAGTATAAGGGCAGGGGAGACAGATACGCAGTATTTT. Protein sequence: CASSIRAGETDTQYF.

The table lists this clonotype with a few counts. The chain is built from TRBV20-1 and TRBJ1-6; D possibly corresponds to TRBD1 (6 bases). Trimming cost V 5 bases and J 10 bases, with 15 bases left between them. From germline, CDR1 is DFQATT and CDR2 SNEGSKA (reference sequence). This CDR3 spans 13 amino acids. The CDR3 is CSAGGDRQSPLHF. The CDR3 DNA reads TGCAGTGCTGGAGGCGACAGGCAATCACCCCTCCACTTT.

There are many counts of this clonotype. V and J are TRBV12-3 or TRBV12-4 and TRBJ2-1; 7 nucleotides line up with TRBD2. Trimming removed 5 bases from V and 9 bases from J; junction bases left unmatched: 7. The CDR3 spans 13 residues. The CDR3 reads CASSGRENGEQFF. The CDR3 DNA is TGTGCCAGCAGTGGGCGGGAGAATGGTGAGCAGTTCTTC.